The 9 T cell receptor beta chains below were found in one sample sequenced in a study of CD8+CD57+ T cells in acquired aplastic anemia. According to the study, genomic DNA was the template for TCR beta VDJ and CDR3 profiling. TCRdb fed the reads into MiXCR, producing one record per CDR3 protein. The sample has around 430,000 distinct CDR3 sequences; roughly 34% are singletons. Selection for sequencing was limited to patients who had shown CD8+CD57+ cell expansion by flow cytometry. Specimen: sorted CD4+, CD8+, or CD8+CD57+ T cells (not recorded which) from PBMCs. These receptors originate from a human donor with aplastic anemia.

This clonotype was recorded at least ten times. J is TRBJ2-2 and V is TRBV24-1, with D possibly matching TRBD1 (6 bases). Germline assignment: CDR1 KGHDR and CDR2 SFDVKD. Trimming stripped 5 bases from V and 4 bases from J, with 13 bases between. The CDR3 length is 15 residues. The CDR3 DNA reads as TGTGCCACCAGTGTGGGACAAGCTTCCACCGGGGAGCTGTTTTTT. Translation: CATSVGQASTGELFF.

This sequence joins TRBV15 and TRBJ2-3; 12 positions agree with TRBD2. CDR1 is LNHNV, CDR2 YYDKDF, per germline (reference sequence). The J segment lost 2 bases and the V segment lost 2 bases, leaving 8 bases of the junction unmatched. The CDR3 sequence is 18 residues long. CDR3 sequence reads: CATSRPGLAGSITDTQYF. As DNA, the CDR3 is TGTGCCACCAGCAGACCAGGACTAGCGGGAAGCATCACAGATACGCAGTATTTT.

This clonotype has a count of ten or more. V and J are TRBV20-1 and TRBJ2-7; a possible D gene is TRBD1 (6 bases). The V and J ends lost 5 bases and 5 bases respectively, with 10 bases between them. The CDR3 is 11 amino acids. The germline V gene encodes CDR1 DFQATT and CDR2 SNEGSKA (reference sequence). The CDR3 region has the DNA TGCAGTGCTGGGACATTGGACGAGCAGTACTTC. It encodes CSAGTLDEQYF.

In regard to this clonotype: A much more abundant neighbour one base away suggests this may be a read error. The genes are TRBV9 and TRBJ1-6; tentative D call: TRBD1 (6 bases). The V gene's germline CDR1 is SGDLS and CDR2 YYNGEE. This CDR3 is built from 15 residues. CDR3 in amino acids: CASSAQGNYNSPPHF. The CDR3 DNA is TGTGCCAGCAGCGCACAGGGAAACTATAATTCACCCCCCCACTTT.

In its sample, this clonotype was seen many times. This chain uses TRBV9 with TRBJ1-2; 7 positions match TRBD1. The CDR3 length is 15 residues. Trimming cost V 2 bases and J 8 bases; bases outside gene matches: 12. The germline gives CDR1 SGDLS, CDR2 YYNGEE. CDR3 in DNA: TGTGCCAGCAGCGTTTCTCTCGACAGGGAAGAAGGCTACACCTTC. The encoded protein is CASSVSLDREEGYTF.

This clonotype was recorded once. One junction end does not reproduce the germline sequence, and a read error may be involved. The chain joins TRBV10-1 to TRBJ2-1, with TRBD2 matching over 9 bases. The germline gives CDR1 WNHNN, CDR2 SYGVQD (reference sequence). The CDR3 length is 15 residues. For the CDR3, the DNA is TGTGCCAGCAGGAGTAGCGGGGGAGCCTACAATGAGCAGTTCTTC. Translation gives CASRSSGGAYNEQFF.

The chain combines TRBV2 with TRBJ1-1; D might be TRBD1 (5 bases). Germline CDR1 and CDR2: SNHLY and FYNNEI. Trimming cost V 7 bases and J 1 base, with 16 bases left between them. This CDR3 region has 15 residues. The CDR3 coding sequence is TGTGCCAGCACCGTGATAGCTGGGGCGAACACTGAAGCTTTCTTT. It translates to CASTVIAGANTEAFF.

CDR3 bases: TGTGCCAGCAGCCCGGGACCTGGGGAGGCTGGCTACACCTTC. Amino acid sequence: CASSPGPGEAGYTF. This chain connects TRBV7-9 to TRBJ1-2; possible D gene TRBD1, 5 bases. From germline, CDR1 is SEHNR and CDR2 FQNEAQ (reference sequence). The CDR3 is 14 amino acids. V was pared by 5 bases and J by 7 bases, with 17 bases between.

The J gene is TRBJ1-1, the V gene TRBV7-4; D perhaps matches TRBD1 (6 bases). The CDR3 sequence is 14 residues long. Germline V CDR1 and CDR2: SGHVT, SQSDAQ. Trimming pared 6 bases from V and 5 bases from J, leaving 16 bases between. The CDR3 coding sequence is TGTGCCAGCAGTTTATTCCGGGGGCGGACTGAAGCTTTCTTT. Translating it yields CASSLFRGRTEAFF.